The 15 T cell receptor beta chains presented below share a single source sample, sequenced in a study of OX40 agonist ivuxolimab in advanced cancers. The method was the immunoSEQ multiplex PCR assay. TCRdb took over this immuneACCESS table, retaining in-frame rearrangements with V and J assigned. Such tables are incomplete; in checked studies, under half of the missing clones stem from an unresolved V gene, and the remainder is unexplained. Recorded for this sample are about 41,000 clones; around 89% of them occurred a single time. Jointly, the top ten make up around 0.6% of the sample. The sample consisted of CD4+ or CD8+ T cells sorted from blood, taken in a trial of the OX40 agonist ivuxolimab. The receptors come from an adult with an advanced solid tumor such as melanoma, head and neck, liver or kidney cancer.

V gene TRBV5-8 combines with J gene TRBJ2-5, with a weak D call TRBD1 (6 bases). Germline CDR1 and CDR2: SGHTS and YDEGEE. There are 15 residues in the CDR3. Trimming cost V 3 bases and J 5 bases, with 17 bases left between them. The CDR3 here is CASSSAYWGLETQYF. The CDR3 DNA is TGTGCCAGCAGCTCAGCTTACTGGGGGCTGGAGACCCAGTACTTC.

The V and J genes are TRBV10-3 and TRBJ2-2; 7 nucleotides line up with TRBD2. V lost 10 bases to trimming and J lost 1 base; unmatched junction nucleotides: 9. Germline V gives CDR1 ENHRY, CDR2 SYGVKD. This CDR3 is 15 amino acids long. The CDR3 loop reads CATGDGEGNTGELFF. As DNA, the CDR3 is TGTGCCACGGGGGACGGGGAGGGGAACACCGGGGAGCTGTTTTTT.

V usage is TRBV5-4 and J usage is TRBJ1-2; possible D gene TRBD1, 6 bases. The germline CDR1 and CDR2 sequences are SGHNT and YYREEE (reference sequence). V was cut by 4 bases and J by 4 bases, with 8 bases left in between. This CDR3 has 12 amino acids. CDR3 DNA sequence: TGTGCCAGCAGCGAAGGGGGCTATGGCTACACCTTC. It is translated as CASSEGGYGYTF.

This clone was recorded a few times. In nucleotides, the CDR3 is TGTGCCAGCAGCGCGGGACAGGGCTACTATGGCTACACCTTC. Its protein product is CASSAGQGYYGYTF. This chain joins TRBV11-3 and TRBJ1-2; 9 bases line up with TRBD1. The CDR3 is 14 amino acids. The germline V gene encodes CDR1 SGHNT and CDR2 YENEEA. The V segment lost 5 bases and the J segment 3 bases; nucleotides outside the gene matches: 4.

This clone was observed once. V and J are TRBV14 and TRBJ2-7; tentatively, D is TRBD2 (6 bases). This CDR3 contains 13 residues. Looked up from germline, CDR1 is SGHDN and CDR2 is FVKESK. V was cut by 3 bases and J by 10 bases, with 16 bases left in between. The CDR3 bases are TGTGCCAGCAGCCACCAGGAGGGTCTATCTCAGTACTTC. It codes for CASSHQEGLSQYF.

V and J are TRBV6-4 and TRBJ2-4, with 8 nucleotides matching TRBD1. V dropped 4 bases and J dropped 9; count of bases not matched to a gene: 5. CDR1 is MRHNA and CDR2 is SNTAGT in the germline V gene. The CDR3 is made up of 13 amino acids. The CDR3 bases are TGTGCCAGCAGTGCCGTACAGGGGGGCATTCAGTACTTC. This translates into CASSAVQGGIQYF.

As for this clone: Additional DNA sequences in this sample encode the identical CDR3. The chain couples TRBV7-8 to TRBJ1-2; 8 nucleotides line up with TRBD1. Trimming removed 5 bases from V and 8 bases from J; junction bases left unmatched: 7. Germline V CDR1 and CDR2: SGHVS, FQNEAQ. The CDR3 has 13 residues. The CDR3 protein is CASSPRTGSGYTF. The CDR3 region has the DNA TGTGCCAGCAGCCCGCGGACAGGGAGCGGCTACACCTTC.

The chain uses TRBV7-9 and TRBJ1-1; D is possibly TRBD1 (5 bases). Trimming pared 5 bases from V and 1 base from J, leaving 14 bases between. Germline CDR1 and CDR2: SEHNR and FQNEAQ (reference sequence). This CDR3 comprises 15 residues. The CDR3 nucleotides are TGTGCCAGCAGCCTGGGACGGACCCAGAACACTGAAGCTTTCTTT. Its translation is CASSLGRTQNTEAFF.

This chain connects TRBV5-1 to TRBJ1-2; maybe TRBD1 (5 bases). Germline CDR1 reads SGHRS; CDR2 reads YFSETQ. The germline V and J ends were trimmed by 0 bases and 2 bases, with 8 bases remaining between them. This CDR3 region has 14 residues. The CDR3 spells CASSLGGGNYGYTF. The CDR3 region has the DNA TGCGCCAGCAGCTTGGGGGGCGGAAACTATGGCTACACCTTC.

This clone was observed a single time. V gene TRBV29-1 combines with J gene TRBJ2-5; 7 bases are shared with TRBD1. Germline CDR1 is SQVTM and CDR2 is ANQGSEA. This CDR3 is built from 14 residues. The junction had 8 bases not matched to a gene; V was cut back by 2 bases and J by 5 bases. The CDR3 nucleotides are TGCAGCGTTGAACCACAGCAGGGGGTCGAGACCCAGTACTTC. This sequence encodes CSVEPQQGVETQYF. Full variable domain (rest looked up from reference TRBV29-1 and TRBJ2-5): SAVISQKPSRDICQRGTSLTIQCQVDSQVTMMFWYRQQPGQSLTLIATANQGSEATYESGFVIDKFPISRPNLTFSTLTVSNMSPEDSSIYLCSVEPQQGVETQYFGPGTRLLVL.

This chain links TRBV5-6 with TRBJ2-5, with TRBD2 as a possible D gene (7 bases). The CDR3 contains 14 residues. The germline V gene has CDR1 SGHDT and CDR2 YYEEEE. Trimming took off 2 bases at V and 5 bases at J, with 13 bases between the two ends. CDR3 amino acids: CASSFVGGRETQYF. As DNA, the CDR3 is TGTGCCAGCAGCTTCGTGGGGGGGCGGGAGACCCAGTACTTC.

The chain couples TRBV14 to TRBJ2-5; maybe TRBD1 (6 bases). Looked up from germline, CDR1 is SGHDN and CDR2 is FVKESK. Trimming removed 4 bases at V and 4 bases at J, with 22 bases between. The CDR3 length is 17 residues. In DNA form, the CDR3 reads TGTGCCAGCAGCCGCGACAGAGGGGGTTTCCGAAGAGAGACCCAGTACTTC. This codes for CASSRDRGGFRRETQYF.

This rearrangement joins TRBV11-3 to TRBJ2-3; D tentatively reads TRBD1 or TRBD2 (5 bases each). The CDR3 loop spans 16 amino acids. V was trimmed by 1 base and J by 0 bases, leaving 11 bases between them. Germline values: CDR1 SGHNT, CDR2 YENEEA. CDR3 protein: CASSLVRGQSTDTQYF. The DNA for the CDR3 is TGTGCCAGCAGCTTAGTCCGGGGCCAAAGCACAGATACGCAGTATTTT.

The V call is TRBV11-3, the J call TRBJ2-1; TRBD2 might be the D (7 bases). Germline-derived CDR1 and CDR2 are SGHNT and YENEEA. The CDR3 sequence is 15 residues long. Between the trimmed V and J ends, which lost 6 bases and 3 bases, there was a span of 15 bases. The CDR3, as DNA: TGTGCCAGCAGGGGGGCGGGGGAGTACTACAATGAGCAGTTCTTC. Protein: CASRGAGEYYNEQFF.

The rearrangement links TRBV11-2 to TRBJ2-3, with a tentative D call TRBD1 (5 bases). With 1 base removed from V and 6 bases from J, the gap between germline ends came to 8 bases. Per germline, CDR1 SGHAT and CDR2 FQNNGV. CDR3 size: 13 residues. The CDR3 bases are TGTGCCAGCAGCTTAGTACAGGCGGATACGCAGTATTTT. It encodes CASSLVQADTQYF. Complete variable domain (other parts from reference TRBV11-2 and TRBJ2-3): EAGVAQSPRYKIIEKRQSVAFWCNPISGHATLYWYQQILGQGPKLLIQFQNNGVVDDSQLPKDRFSAERLKGVDSTLKIQPAKLEDSAVYLCASSLVQADTQYFGPGTRLTVL.